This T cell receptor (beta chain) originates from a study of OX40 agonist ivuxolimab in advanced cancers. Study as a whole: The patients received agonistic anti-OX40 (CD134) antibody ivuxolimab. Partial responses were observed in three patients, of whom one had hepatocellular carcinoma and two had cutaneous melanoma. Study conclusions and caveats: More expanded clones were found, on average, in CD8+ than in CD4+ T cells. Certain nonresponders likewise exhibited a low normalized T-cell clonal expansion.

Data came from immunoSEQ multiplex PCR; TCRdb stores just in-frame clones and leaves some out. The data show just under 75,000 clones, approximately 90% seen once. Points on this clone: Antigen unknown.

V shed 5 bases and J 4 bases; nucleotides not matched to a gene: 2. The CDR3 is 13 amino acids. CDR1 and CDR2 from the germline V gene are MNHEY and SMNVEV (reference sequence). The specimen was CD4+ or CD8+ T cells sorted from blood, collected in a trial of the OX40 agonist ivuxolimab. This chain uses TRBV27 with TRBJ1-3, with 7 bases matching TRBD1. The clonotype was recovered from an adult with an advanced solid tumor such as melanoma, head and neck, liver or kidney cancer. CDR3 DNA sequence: TGTGCCAGCAGTACGGGACAGGGAAACACCATATATTTT. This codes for CASSTGQGNTIYF.